This T cell receptor (beta chain) was recorded in a study of read filtering for tumor transcriptome and immune sequencing. From around 440 ng of RNA, a library with molecular barcoded alpha/delta and beta/gamma adaptors was made. TCRdb reanalysed the reads using MiXCR and keeps one entry per CDR3 protein. The profile shows 85,000 to 100,000 distinct CDR3 sequences, around a fifth of them singletons. Germline-derived CDR1 and CDR2 are DFQATT and SNEGSKA (reference sequence). CDR3 length: 15 amino acids. Points on this clonotype: The junction differs from germline at one of its ends, possibly a read error.

This sequence was found in a donor aged 40 or older with multiple myeloma. Specimen: a population of CD138-negative cells sorted from bone marrow. V usage is TRBV20-1 and J usage is TRBJ2-1; 9 nucleotides align to TRBD2. For the CDR3, the DNA is TGCAGTACGCCCGGGGGACTAGCAGCCTACAATGAGCAGCTCTTC. This gives the protein CSTPGGLAAYNEQLF.